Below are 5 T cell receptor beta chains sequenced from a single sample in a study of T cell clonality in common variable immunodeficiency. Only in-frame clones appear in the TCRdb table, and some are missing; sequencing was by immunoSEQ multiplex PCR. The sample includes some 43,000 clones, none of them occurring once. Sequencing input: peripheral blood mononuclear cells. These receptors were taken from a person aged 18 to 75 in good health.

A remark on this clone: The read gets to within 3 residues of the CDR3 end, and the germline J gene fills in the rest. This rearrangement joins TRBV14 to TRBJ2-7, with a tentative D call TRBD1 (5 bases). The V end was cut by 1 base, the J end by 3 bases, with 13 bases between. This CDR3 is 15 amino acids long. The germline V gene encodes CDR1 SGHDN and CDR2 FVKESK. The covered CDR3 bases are TGTGCCAGCAGCCAAGTACCAGGGAAAGGCTACGAG. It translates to CASSQVPGKGYE. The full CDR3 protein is CASSQVPGKGYEQYF.

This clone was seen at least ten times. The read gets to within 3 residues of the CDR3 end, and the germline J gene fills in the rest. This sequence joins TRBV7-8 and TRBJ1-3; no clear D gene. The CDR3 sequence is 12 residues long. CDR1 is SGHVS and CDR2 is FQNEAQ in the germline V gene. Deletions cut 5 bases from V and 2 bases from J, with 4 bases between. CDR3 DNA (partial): TGTGCCAGCAGCAACACTGGAAACACC. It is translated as CASSNTGNT. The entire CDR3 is CASSNTGNTIYF.

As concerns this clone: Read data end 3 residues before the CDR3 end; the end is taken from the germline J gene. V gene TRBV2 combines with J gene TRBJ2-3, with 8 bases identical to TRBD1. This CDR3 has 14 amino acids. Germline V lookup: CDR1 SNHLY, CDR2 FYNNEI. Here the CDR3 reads CASSIQGARETQYF. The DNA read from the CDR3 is TGTGCCAGCTCGATTCAGGGGGCGAGGGAGACG. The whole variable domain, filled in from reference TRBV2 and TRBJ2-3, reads EPEVTQTPSHQVTQMGQEVILRCVPISNHLYFYWYRQILGQKVEFLVSFYNNEISEKSEIFDDQFSVERPDGSNFTLKIRSTKLEDSAMYFCASSIQGARETQYFGPGTRLTVL.

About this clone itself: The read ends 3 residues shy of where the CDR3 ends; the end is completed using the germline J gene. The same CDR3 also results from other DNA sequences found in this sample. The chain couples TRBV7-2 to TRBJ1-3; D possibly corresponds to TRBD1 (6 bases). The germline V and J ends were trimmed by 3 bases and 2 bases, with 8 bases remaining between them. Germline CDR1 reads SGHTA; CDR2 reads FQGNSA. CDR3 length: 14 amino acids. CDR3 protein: CASSFRGAGNTIYF. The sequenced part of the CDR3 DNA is TGTGCCAGCAGCTTCAGGGGTGCTGGAAACACC.

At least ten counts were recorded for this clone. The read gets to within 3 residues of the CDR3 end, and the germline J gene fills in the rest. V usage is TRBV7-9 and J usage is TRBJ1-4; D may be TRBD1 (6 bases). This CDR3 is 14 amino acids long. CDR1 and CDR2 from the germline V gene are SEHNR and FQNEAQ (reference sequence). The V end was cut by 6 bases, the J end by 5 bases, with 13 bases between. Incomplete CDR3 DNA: TGTGCCAGCAGGTACGGACAGTCGAATGAAAAA. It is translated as CASRYGQSNEK. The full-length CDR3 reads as CASRYGQSNEKLFF.